Listed below are T cell receptor beta chains from one sample, sequenced in a study of CD8+ T cells in alopecia areata. Sequenced by immunoSEQ multiplex PCR; TCRdb stores in-frame clones only, minus some. The sample holds about 110,000 clones, almost 60% seen once. What was sequenced was CD8+ T cells sorted from blood. These receptors originate from a human donor in good health. Each CDR3 is given with its conserved first and last residue. Each record gives: clone size, V gene, D gene, J gene, CDR3 DNA, CDR3 protein. A D gene is named only where the DNA matches it firmly. Size is stated for part of the rows, as once, few or many counts, or as a class when the clone is expanded.

clone size: -; V gene: TRBV9; D gene: -; J gene: TRBJ1-4; CDR3 DNA: TGTGCCAGCAGCCCAACTCCGAATGAAAAACTGTTTTTT; CDR3 protein: CASSPTPNEKLFF
clone size: few; V gene: TRBV13; D gene: TRBD1; J gene: TRBJ1-1; CDR3 DNA: TGTGCCAGCAGCCTCCTGACAGGGGCCACTGAAGCTTTCTTT; CDR3 protein: CASSLLTGATEAFF
clone size: once; V gene: TRBV7-2; D gene: -; J gene: TRBJ1-5; CDR3 DNA: TGTGCCAGCACCCCAGGGGGCAATCAGCCCCAGCATTTT; CDR3 protein: CASTPGGNQPQHF
clone size: -; V gene: TRBV5-4; D gene: -; J gene: TRBJ2-6; CDR3 DNA: TGTGCCAGCAGGCTGTTGGGGGCCAACGTCCTGACTTTC; CDR3 protein: CASRLLGANVLTF
clone size: -; V gene: TRBV13; D gene: TRBD1; J gene: TRBJ2-4; CDR3 DNA: TGTGCCAGCCGGCTGGGGACAGAAAAAGGGGACATTCAGTACTTC; CDR3 protein: CASRLGTEKGDIQYF
clone size: -; V gene: TRBV4-1; D gene: -; J gene: TRBJ2-7; CDR3 DNA: TGCGCCAGCAGCCAAGATGGGATAGGGCAGTACTTC; CDR3 protein: CASSQDGIGQYF
clone size: -; V gene: TRBV23-1; D gene: -; J gene: TRBJ2-2; CDR3 DNA: TGCGCCAGCAGTCCCACCGGGGAGAACACCGGGGAGCTGTTTTTT; CDR3 protein: CASSPTGENTGELFF
clone size: -; V gene: TRBV2; D gene: -; J gene: TRBJ2-3; CDR3 DNA: TGTGCCAGCATCGAGGGGGAGCCAGTCACAGATACGCAGTATTTT; CDR3 protein: CASIEGEPVTDTQYF
clone size: -; V gene: TRBV6-5; D gene: TRBD2; J gene: TRBJ2-1; CDR3 DNA: TGTGCCAGCAGTTACGCTAGCGGGGGGTGGTATGAGCAGTTCTTC; CDR3 protein: CASSYASGGWYEQFF
clone size: -; V gene: TRBV25-1; D gene: TRBD2; J gene: TRBJ2-1; CDR3 DNA: TGTGCCAGCAGTGAAGTCAGTGTAGCGGGGGTGGATCACAATGAGCAGTTCTTC; CDR3 protein: CASSEVSVAGVDHNEQFF
clone size: -; V gene: TRBV2; D gene: TRBD1; J gene: TRBJ1-2; CDR3 DNA: TGTGCCAGGAACAGGGGGCAAAGTGGCTACACCTTC; CDR3 protein: CARNRGQSGYTF
clone size: -; V gene: TRBV4-3; D gene: -; J gene: TRBJ1-4; CDR3 DNA: TGCGCCAGCAGCCAAGAGGGAGCGGGGAATGAAAAACTGTTTTTT; CDR3 protein: CASSQEGAGNEKLFF
clone size: -; V gene: TRBV13; D gene: -; J gene: TRBJ1-5; CDR3 DNA: TGTGCCAGCAGCTTAGGGAGGCAGCCCCAGCATTTT; CDR3 protein: CASSLGRQPQHF
clone size: -; V gene: TRBV6-5; D gene: TRBD2; J gene: TRBJ2-7; CDR3 DNA: TGTGCCAGTTCTCAGCGGGGGGACTCCTACGAGCAGTACTTC; CDR3 protein: CASSQRGDSYEQYF
clone size: few; V gene: TRBV7-2; D gene: -; J gene: TRBJ2-3; CDR3 DNA: TGTGCCAGCAGCTTCGACAGCGGCGGCACAGATACGCAGTATTTT; CDR3 protein: CASSFDSGGTDTQYF
clone size: many; V gene: TRBV27; D gene: -; J gene: TRBJ2-7; CDR3 DNA: TGTGCCAGCAGTAAAACTACTGCTTACGAGCAGTACTTC; CDR3 protein: CASSKTTAYEQYF
clone size: few; V gene: TRBV27; D gene: TRBD1; J gene: TRBJ1-5; CDR3 DNA: TGTGCCAGCAGGGCCGGGACAGGGTCTTTTTGGGATCAGCCCCAGCATTTT; CDR3 protein: CASRAGTGSFWDQPQHF
clone size: -; V gene: TRBV5-6; D gene: -; J gene: TRBJ2-5; CDR3 DNA: TGTGCCAGCAGCAAAGAGGACAGCCGGGAAGAGACCCAGTACTTC; CDR3 protein: CASSKEDSREETQYF
clone size: -; V gene: TRBV30; D gene: -; J gene: TRBJ2-2; CDR3 DNA: TGTGCCTGGAGTAGGGTGACCGGGGAGCTGTTTTTT; CDR3 protein: CAWSRVTGELFF
clone size: -; V gene: TRBV19; D gene: TRBD1; J gene: TRBJ1-2; CDR3 DNA: TGTGCCAGTAGAACAGGGGGCGATGGCTACACCTTC; CDR3 protein: CASRTGGDGYTF
clone size: -; V gene: TRBV5-1; D gene: TRBD2; J gene: TRBJ2-5; CDR3 DNA: TGCGCCAGCAGCTTGCGGCTAGCGGGGGAGCAAGAGACCCAGTACTTC; CDR3 protein: CASSLRLAGEQETQYF